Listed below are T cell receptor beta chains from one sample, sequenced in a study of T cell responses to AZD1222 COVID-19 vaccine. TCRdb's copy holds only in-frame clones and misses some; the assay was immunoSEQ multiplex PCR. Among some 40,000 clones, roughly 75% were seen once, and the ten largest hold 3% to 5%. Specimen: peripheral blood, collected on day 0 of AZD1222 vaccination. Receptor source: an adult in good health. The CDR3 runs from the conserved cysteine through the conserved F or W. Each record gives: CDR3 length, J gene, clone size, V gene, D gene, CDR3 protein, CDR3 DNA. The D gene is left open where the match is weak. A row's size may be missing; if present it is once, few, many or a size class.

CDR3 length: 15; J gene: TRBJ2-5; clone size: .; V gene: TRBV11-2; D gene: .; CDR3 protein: CASSLEPASWETQYF; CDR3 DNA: TGTGCCAGCAGCTTGGAGCCCGCTAGCTGGGAGACCCAGTACTTC
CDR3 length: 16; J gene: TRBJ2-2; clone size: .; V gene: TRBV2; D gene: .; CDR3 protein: CASTRPARGSTGELFF; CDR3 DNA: TGTGCCAGCACCCGACCGGCACGGGGAAGTACCGGGGAGCTGTTTTTT
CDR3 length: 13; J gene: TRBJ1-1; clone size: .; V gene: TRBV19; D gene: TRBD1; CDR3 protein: CASGQGPYTEAFF; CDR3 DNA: TGTGCCAGCGGACAGGGGCCGTACACTGAAGCTTTCTTT
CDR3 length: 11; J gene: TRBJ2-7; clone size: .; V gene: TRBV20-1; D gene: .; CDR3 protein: CSARGAYEQYF; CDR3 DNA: TGCAGTGCTAGAGGGGCCTACGAGCAGTACTTC
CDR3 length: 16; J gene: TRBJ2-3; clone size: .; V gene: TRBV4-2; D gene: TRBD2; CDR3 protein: CASSQDASGVTDTQYF; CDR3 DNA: TGTGCCAGCAGCCAAGACGCTAGCGGGGTCACAGATACGCAGTATTTT
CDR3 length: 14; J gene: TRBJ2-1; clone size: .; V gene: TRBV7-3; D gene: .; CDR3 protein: CASSLDGAYNEQFF; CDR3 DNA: TGTGCCAGCAGCTTGGATGGGGCCTACAATGAGCAGTTCTTC
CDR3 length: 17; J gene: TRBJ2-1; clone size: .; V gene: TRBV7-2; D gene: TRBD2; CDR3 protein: CASSLGSASGGYNEQFF; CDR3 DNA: TGTGCCAGCAGCTTAGGTTCGGCTAGCGGGGGTTACAATGAGCAGTTCTTC
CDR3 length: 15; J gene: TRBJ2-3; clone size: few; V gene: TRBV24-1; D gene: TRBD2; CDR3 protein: CATSDPGLGRDTQYF; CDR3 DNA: TGTGCCACCAGTGATCCGGGACTAGGGAGGGATACGCAGTATTTT
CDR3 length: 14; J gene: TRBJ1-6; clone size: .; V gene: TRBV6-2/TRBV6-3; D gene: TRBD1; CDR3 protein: CASSSWTGRSPLHF; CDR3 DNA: TGTGCCAGCAGTTCGTGGACAGGGAGATCACCCCTCCACTTT
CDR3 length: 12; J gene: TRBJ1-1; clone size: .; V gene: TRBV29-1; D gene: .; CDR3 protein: CSVRGGDTEAFF; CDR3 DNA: TGCAGCGTGAGAGGGGGGGACACTGAAGCTTTCTTT
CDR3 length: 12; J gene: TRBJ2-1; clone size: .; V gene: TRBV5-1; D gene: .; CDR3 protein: CASSWERAEQFF; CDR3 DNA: TGCGCCAGCAGCTGGGAGAGGGCAGAGCAGTTCTTC
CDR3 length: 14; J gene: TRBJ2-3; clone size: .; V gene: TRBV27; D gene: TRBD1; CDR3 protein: CASTSGQGASTQYF; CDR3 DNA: TGTGCCAGCACCTCGGGACAGGGGGCTTCTACGCAGTATTTT
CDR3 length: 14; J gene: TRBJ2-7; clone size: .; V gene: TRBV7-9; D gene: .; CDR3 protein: CASSLVAETYEQYF; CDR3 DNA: TGTGCCAGCAGCTTAGTAGCGGAGACCTACGAGCAGTACTTC
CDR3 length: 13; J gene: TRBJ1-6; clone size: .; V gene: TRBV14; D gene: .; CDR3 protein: CASSQEGNSPLHF; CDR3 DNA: TGTGCCAGCAGCCAGGAAGGGAATTCACCCCTCCACTTT
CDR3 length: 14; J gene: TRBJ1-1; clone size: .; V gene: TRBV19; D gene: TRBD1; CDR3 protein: CASSMGQMNTEAFF; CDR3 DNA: TGTGCCAGTAGTATGGGACAGATGAACACTGAAGCTTTCTTT
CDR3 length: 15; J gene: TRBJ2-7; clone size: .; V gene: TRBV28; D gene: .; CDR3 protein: CASSTGGGSEDEQYF; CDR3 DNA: TGTGCCAGCAGCACCGGAGGGGGGAGCGAGGACGAGCAGTACTTC
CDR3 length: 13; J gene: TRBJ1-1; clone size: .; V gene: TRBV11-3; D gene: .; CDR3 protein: CASSRGYRHEAFF; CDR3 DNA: TGTGCCAGCAGCCGGGGGTATCGGCATGAAGCTTTCTTT
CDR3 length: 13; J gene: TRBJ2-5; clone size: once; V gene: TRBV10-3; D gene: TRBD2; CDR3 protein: CAIRTSVQETQYF; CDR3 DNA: TGTGCCATCAGAACTAGCGTTCAAGAGACCCAGTACTTC
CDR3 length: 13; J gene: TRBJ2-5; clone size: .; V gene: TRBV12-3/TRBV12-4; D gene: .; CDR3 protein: CASGQGIQETQYF; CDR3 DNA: TGTGCCAGCGGTCAGGGGATCCAAGAGACCCAGTACTTC
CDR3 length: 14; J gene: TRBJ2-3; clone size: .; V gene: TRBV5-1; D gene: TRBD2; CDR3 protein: CASSTGGPIDTQYF; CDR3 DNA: TGCGCCAGCAGTACGGGGGGGCCAATCGATACGCAGTATTTT
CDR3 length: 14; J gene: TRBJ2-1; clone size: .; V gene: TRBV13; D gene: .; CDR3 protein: CASSSPGWRDEQFF; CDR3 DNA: TGTGCCAGCAGCTCCCCGGGTTGGAGAGATGAGCAGTTCTTC
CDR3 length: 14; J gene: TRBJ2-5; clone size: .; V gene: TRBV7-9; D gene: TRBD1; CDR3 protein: CASSPDRAQETQYF; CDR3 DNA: TGTGCCAGCAGCCCGGACAGGGCACAAGAGACCCAGTACTTC
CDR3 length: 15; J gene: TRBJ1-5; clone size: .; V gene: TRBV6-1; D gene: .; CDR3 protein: CASSEQPVTDQPQHF; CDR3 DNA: TGTGCCAGCAGTGAACAGCCAGTCACAGATCAGCCCCAGCATTTT
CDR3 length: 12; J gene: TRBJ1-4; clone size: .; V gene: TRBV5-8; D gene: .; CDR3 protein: CASSQVNEKLFF; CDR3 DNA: TGTGCCAGCAGCCAGGTTAATGAAAAACTGTTTTTT
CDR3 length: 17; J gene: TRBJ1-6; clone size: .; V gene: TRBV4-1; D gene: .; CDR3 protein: CASSQESETTYNSPLHF; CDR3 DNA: TGCGCCAGCAGCCAAGAGAGCGAGACAACTTATAATTCACCCCTCCACTTT
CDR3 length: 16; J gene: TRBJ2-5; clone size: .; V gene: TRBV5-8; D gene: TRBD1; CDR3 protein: CASSTQTGGGQETQYF; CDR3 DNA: TGTGCCAGCAGCACACAGACAGGGGGCGGACAAGAGACCCAGTACTTC
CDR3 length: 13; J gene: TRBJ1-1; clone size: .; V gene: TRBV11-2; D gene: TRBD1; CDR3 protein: CASSPGQGLEAFF; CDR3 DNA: TGTGCCAGCAGCCCGGGACAGGGCCTTGAAGCTTTCTTT
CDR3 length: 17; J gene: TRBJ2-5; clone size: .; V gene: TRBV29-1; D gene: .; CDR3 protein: CSANTGREVPIVETQYF; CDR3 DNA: TGCAGCGCAAATACAGGGCGGGAAGTCCCAATCGTGGAGACCCAGTACTTC
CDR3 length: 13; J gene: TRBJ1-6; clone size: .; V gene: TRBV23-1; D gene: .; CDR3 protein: CASYTGGGSPLHF; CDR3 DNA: TGCGCCAGCTACACCGGGGGGGGTTCACCCCTCCACTTT
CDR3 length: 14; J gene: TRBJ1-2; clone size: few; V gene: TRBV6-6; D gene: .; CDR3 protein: CASSFGQKDYGYTF; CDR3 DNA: TGTGCCAGCAGTTTCGGACAGAAAGACTATGGCTACACCTTC
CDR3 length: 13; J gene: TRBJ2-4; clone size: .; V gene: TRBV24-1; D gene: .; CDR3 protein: CATSDIFKNIQYF; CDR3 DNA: TGTGCCACCAGTGATATATTCAAAAACATTCAGTACTTC
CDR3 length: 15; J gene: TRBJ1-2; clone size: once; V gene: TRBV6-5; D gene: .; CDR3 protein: CASSPRRGGDYGYTF; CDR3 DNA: TGTGCCAGCAGCCCCAGGCGGGGGGGCGACTATGGCTACACCTTC
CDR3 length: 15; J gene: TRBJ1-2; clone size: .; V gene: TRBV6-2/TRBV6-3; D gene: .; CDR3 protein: CASSFGQWTNYGYTF; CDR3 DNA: TGTGCCAGCAGTTTTGGGCAATGGACAAATTATGGCTACACCTTC
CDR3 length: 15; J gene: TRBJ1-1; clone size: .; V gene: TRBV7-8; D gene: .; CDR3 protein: CASSLGLTGNTEAFF; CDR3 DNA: TGTGCCAGCAGCTTAGGACTGACCGGGAACACTGAAGCTTTCTTT
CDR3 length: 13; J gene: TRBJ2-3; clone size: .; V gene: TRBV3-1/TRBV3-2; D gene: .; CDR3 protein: CASRGVVADTQYF; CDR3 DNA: TGTGCCAGCAGGGGGGTGGTAGCAGATACGCAGTATTTT
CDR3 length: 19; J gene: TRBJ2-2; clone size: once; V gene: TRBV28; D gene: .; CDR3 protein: CASSPLWARGGSNTGELFF; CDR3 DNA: TGTGCCAGCAGCCCTTTATGGGCCAGGGGAGGATCGAACACCGGGGAGCTGTTTTTT
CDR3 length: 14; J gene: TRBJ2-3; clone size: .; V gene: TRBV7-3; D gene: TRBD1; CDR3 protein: CASSLQGLTDTQYF; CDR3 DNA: TGTGCCAGCAGCCTACAGGGGCTCACAGATACGCAGTATTTT
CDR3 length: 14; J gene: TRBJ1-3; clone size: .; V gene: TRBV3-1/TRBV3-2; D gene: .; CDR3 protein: CASSQASSGNTIYF; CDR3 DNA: TGTGCCAGCAGCCAGGCTAGCTCTGGAAACACCATATATTTT
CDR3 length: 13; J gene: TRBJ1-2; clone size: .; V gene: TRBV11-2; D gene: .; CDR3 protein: CASSQGTIYGYTF; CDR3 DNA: TGTGCCAGCAGCCAAGGGACAATTTATGGCTACACCTTC
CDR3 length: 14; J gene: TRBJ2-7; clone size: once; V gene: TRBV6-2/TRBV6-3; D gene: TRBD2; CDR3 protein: CASSPWTSGYEQYF; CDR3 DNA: TGTGCCAGCAGTCCATGGACTAGCGGCTACGAGCAGTACTTC
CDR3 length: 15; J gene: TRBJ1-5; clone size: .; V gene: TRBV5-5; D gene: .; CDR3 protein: CASSFSQHSNQPQHF; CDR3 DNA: TGTGCCAGCAGCTTCAGTCAGCATAGCAATCAGCCCCAGCATTTT
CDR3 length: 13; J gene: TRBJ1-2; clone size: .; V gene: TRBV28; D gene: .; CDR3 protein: CASNSDGRYGYTF; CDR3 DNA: TGTGCCAGCAACTCGGACGGACGCTATGGCTACACCTTC
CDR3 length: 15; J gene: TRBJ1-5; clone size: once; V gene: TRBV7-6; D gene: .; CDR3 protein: CASSLDSQSYQPQHF; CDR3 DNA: TGTGCCAGCAGCTTAGACAGCCAGTCGTATCAGCCCCAGCATTTT
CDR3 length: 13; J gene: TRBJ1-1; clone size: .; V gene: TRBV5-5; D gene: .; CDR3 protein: CASSLQMNTEAFF; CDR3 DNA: TGTGCCAGCAGCTTGCAGATGAACACTGAAGCTTTCTTT
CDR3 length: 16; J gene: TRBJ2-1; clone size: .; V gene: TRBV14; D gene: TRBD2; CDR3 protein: CASSRLAGVSSHEQFF; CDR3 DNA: TGTGCCAGCAGCCGCTTAGCGGGGGTATCGTCGCATGAGCAGTTCTTC
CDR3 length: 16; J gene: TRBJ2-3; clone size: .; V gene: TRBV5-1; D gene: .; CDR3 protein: CASSSGQRSSTDTQYF; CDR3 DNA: TGCGCCAGCAGCTCTGGACAGAGATCTAGCACAGATACGCAGTATTTT
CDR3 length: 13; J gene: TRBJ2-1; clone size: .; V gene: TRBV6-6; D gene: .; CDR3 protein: CASKGGAGNEQFF; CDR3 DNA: TGTGCCAGCAAGGGGGGCGCAGGAAATGAGCAGTTCTTC
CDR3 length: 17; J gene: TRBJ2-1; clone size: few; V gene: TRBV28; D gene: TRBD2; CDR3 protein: CASSSHGLAGGFNEQFF; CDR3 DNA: TGTGCCAGCAGTTCCCATGGGCTAGCGGGGGGTTTCAATGAGCAGTTCTTC
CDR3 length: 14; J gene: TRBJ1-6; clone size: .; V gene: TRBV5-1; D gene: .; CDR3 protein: CASSLDANNSPLHF; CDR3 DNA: TGCGCCAGCAGCTTGGATGCGAATAATTCACCCCTCCACTTT